This TCR beta chain was observed in a study of radiation and T cells in renal cell carcinoma. Study-wide findings and caveats: Compared with controls, irradiated tumors showed greater TCR clonality. In blood, top tumor clones expanded by 2 weeks, shrinking by 4.

Germline loops: CDR1 LNHDA, CDR2 SQIVND (reference sequence). The CDR3 totals 14 residues. After removal of 5 bases from V and 6 bases from J, the junction contained 6 bases not matched to a gene. Described treatment: 15 Gy SBRT to primary tumor, nephrectomy 4 weeks later. Nephrectomy followed 15 Gy stereotactic body radiation by 4 weeks. Clear cell pathology was present in this patient's renal cell carcinoma. Turning to this clone: What it binds is unknown.

This table comes from immunoSEQ multiplex PCR, and its TCRdb copy is limited to in-frame clones, with some not included. This table holds 15,000 to 20,000 clones, approximately 48% found once. This clonotype originated in a woman in her sixties with renal cell carcinoma. Specimen: tumor tissue, collected from a patient whose treatment included radiotherapy and nephrectomy. The chain has TRBV19 and TRBJ1-5, with 8 bases lining up with TRBD1. CDR3 sequence: CASSVTGGSQPQHF. The CDR3, as DNA: TGTGCCAGTAGTGTTACAGGGGGGAGTCAGCCCCAGCATTTT.